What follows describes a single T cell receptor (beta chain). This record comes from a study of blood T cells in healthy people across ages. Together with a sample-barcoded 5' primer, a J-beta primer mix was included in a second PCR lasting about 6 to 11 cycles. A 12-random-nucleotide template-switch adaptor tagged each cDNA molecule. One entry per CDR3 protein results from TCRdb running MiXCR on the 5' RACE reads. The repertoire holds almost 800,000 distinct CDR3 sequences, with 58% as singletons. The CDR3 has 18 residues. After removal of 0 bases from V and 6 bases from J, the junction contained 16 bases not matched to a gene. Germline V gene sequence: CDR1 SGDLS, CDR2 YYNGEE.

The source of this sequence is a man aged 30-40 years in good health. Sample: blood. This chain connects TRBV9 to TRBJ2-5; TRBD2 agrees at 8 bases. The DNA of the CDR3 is TGTGCCAGCAGCGTAGGAGATTTGGGCCAGCGGGAGTTTAAGACCCAGTACTTC. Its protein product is CASSVGDLGQREFKTQYF.